The source of this TCR beta chain is a study of blood T cell repertoires in COVID-19. This CDR3 region has 16 residues. CDR1 LGHNA and CDR2 YSLEER come from the germline V gene. In the case of this clone: One end of the junction does not line up with germline, which may come from a read error.

Authors' analysis steps: It was from reference gene primer amplification that nucleated cell counts were estimated. The protocol was immunoSEQ multiplex PCR, while the TCRdb copy is restricted to in-frame clones and leaves out a portion. The DNA was the basis for D and trimming; V, J and clone size are from that table. Among about 140,000 clones, roughly 80% were seen once, and the ten largest hold approximately 9%. Material for sequencing was peripheral blood. This rearrangement joins TRBV4-3 to TRBJ2-5; TRBD2 matches 10 bases. This receptor was taken from a woman aged 45-65 years with active or convalescent COVID-19. CDR3 loop: CASSQTPASGGESQYF. For the CDR3, the DNA is TGCGCCAGCAGCCAAACCCCGGCTAGCGGGGGTGAGAGCCAGTACTTC.